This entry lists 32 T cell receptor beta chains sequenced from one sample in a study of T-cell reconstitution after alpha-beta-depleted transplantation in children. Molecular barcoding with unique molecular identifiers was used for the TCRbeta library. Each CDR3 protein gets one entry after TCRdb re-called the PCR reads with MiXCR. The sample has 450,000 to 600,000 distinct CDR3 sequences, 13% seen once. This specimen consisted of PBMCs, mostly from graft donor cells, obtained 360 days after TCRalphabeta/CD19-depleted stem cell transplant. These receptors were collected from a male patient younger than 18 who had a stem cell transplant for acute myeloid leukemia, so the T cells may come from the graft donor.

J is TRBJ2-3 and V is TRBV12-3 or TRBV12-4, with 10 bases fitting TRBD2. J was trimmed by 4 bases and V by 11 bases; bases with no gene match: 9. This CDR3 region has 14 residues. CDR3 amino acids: CAGASSGRPDTQYF. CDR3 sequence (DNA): TGTGCCGGAGCATCTAGCGGGAGACCAGATACGCAGTATTTT.

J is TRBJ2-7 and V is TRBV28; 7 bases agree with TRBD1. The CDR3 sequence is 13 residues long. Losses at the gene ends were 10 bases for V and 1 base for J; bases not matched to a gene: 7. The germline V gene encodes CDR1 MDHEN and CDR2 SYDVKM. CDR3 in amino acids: CATSWDSSYEQYF. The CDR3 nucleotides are TGTGCCACCTCGTGGGACAGTTCCTACGAGCAGTACTTC.

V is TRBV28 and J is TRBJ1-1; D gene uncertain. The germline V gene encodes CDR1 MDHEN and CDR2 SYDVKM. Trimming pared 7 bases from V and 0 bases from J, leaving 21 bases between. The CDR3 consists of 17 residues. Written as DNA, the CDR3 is TGTGCCAGCACCTCAGTCTTTGGCAGACCGCTGAACACTGAAGCTTTCTTT. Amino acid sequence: CASTSVFGRPLNTEAFF.

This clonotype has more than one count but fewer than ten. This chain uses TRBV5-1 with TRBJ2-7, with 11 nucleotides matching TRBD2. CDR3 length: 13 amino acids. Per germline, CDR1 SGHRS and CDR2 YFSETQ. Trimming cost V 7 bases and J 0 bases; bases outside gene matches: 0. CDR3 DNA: TGCGCCAGCGGACTAGCGGGCTCCTACGAGCAGTACTTC. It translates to CASGLAGSYEQYF.

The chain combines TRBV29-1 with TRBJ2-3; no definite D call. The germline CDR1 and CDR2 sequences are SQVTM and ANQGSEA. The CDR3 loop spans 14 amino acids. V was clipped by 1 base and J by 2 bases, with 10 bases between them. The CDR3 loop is CSVEGWTLTDTQYF. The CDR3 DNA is TGCAGCGTTGAAGGATGGACCCTCACAGATACGCAGTATTTT.

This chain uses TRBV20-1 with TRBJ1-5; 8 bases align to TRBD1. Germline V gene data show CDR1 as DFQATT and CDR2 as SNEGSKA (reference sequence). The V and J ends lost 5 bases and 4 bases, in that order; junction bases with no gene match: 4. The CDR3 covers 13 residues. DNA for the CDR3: TGCAGTGCTCCGGACAGGGTAAATCAGCCCCAGCATTTT. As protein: CSAPDRVNQPQHF.

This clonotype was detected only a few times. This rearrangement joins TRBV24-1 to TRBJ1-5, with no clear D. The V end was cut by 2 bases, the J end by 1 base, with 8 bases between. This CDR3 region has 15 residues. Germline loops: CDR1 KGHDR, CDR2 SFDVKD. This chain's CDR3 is CATSDSGRSNQPQHF. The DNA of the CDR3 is TGTGCCACCAGTGATTCGGGGAGGAGCAATCAGCCCCAGCATTTT.

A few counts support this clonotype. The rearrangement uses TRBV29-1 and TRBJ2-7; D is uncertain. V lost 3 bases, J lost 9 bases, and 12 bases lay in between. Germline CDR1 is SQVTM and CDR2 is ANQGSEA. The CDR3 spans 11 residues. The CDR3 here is CSVEFPGLQYF. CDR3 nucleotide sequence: TGCAGCGTTGAGTTCCCCGGGTTGCAGTACTTC.

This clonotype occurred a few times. The CDR3 coding sequence is TGCAGTGCCCCCCGGGACAATTACGAGCAGTACTTC. The encoded protein is CSAPRDNYEQYF. The V gene is TRBV20-1, the J gene TRBJ2-7, with a tentative D call TRBD1 (6 bases). The CDR3 spans 12 residues. Germline V lookup: CDR1 DFQATT, CDR2 SNEGSKA (reference sequence). V was shortened by 6 bases and J by 4 bases, with 13 bases between the two germline ends.

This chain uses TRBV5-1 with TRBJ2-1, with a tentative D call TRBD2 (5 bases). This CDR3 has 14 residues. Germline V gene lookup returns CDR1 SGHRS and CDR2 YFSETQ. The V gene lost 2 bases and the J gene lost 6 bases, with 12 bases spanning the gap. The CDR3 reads CASSFLGLPNEQFF. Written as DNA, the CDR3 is TGCGCCAGCAGCTTTTTAGGACTCCCCAATGAGCAGTTCTTC. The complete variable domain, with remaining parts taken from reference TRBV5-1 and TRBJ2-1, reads KAGVTQTPRYLIKTRGQQVTLSCSPISGHRSVSWYQQTPGQGLQFLFEYFSETQRNKGNFPGRFSGRQFSNSRSEMNVSTLELGDSALYLCASSFLGLPNEQFFGPGTRLTVL.

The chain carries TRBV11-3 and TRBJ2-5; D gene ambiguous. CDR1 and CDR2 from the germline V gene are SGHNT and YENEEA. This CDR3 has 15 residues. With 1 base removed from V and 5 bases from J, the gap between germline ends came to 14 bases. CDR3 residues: CASSLGIPGLETQYF. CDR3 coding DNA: TGTGCCAGCAGCTTAGGGATCCCCGGCCTCGAGACCCAGTACTTC.

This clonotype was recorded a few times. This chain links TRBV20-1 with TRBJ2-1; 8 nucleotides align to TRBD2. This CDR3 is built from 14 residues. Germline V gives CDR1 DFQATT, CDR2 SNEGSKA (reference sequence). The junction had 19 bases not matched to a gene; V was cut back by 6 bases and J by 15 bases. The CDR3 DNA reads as TGCAGTGCCACAAGGCGAGCGGGAGAAGTTAGTCGGTTCTTC. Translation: CSATRRAGEVSRFF.

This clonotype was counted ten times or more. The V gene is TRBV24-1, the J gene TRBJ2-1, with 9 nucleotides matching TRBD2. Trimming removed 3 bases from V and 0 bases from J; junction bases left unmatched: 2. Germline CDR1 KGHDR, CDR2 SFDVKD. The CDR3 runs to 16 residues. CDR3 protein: CATSDLSGSSYNEQFF. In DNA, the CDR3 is TGTGCCACCAGTGATCTTAGCGGGAGCTCCTACAATGAGCAGTTCTTC.

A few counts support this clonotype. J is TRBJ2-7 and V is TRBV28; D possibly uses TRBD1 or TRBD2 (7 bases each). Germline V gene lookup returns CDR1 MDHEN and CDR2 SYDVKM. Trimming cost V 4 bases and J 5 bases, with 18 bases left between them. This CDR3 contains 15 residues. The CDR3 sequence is CASSSGGANNNEQYF. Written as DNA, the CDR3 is TGTGCCAGCAGTTCAGGGGGGGCAAATAACAACGAGCAGTACTTC. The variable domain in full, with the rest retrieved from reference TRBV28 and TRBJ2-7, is DVKVTQSSRYLVKRTGEKVFLECVQDMDHENMFWYRQDPGLGLRLIYFSYDVKMKEKGDIPEGYSVSREKKERFSLILESASTNQTSMYLCASSSGGANNNEQYFGPGTRLTVT.

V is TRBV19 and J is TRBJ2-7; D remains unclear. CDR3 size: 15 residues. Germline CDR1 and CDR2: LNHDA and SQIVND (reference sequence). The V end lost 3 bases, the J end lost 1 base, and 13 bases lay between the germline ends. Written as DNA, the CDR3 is TGTGCCAGTAGTATCCAGTTGCGAGGTTCCTACGAGCAGTACTTC. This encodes CASSIQLRGSYEQYF.

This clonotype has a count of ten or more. The CDR3 sequence is CASSFRGYVTGELFF. CDR3 DNA sequence: TGTGCCAGCAGTTTCCGGGGGTACGTCACCGGGGAGCTGTTTTTT. The chain uses TRBV28 and TRBJ2-2; perhaps TRBD2 as D (6 bases). The CDR3 extends over 15 amino acids. Per germline, CDR1 MDHEN and CDR2 SYDVKM. With 3 bases removed from V and 4 bases from J, the gap between germline ends came to 12 bases.

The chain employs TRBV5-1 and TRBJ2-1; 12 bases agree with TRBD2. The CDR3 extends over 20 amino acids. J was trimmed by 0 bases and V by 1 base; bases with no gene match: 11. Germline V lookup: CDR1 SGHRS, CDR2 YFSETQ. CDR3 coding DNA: TGCGCCAGCAGCTTGAGGTCGCTAGCGGGAGGGATACTCTCCTACAATGAGCAGTTCTTC. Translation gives CASSLRSLAGGILSYNEQFF.

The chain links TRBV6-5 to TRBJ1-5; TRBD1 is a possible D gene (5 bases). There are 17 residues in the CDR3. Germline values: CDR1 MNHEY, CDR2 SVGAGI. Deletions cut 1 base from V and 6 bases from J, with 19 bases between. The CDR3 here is CASSYYPVIAGSQPQHF. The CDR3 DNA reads TGTGCCAGCAGTTACTACCCGGTAATTGCAGGGAGTCAGCCCCAGCATTTT.

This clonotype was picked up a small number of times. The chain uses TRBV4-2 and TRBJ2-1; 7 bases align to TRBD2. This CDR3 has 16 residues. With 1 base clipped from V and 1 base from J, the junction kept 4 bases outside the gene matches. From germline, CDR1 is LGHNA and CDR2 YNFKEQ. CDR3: CASSQVGRESYNEQFF. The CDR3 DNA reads TGTGCCAGCAGCCAAGTTGGGCGGGAGTCCTACAATGAGCAGTTCTTC.

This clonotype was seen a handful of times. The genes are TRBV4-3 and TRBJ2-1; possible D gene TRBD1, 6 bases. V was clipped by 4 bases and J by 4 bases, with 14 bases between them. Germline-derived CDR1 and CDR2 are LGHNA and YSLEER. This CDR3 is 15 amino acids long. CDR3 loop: CASSPGDSFYNEQFF. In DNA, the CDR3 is TGCGCCAGCAGCCCAGGGGATTCCTTTTACAATGAGCAGTTCTTC.

The CDR3 loop is CASSQEGILGEKLFF. CDR3 DNA: TGCGCCAGCAGCCAAGAGGGAATCCTCGGGGAAAAACTGTTTTTT. V gene TRBV4-3 combines with J gene TRBJ1-4; D is unclear. The CDR3 totals 15 residues. Per the germline V gene, CDR1 is LGHNA and CDR2 is YSLEER. With 0 bases removed from V and 8 bases from J, the gap between germline ends came to 13 bases.

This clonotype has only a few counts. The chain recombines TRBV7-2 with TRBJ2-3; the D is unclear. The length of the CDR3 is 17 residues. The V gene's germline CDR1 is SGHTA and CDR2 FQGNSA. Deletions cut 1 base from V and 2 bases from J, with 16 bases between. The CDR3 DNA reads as TGTGCCAGCAGCTTAGTCCCTTCAGCGCCCCACACAGATACGCAGTATTTT. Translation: CASSLVPSAPHTDTQYF.

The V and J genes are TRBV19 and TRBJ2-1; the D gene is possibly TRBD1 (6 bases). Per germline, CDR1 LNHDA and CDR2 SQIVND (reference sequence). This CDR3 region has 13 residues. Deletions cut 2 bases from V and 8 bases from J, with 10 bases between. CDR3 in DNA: TGTGCCAGTAGTATATCTGGGGGCGATGAGCAGTTCTTC. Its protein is CASSISGGDEQFF.

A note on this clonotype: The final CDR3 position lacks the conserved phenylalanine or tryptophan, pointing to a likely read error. CDR3 sequence (DNA): TGCAGCGTTGTGACGGGGAAAACTCCCAGTGGCTACACCTGC. Protein: CSVVTGKTPSGYTC. This sequence joins TRBV29-1 and TRBJ1-2; D is undetermined. V lost 4 bases, J lost 7 bases, and 19 bases lay in between. The germline V gene encodes CDR1 SQVTM and CDR2 ANQGSEA. The CDR3 totals 14 residues.

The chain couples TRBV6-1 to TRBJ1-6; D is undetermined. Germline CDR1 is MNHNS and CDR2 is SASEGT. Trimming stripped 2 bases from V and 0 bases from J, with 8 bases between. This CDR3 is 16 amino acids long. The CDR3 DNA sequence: TGTGCCAGCAGTGAACCCCGGCGCTCCTATAATTCACCCCTCCACTTT. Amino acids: CASSEPRRSYNSPLHF.

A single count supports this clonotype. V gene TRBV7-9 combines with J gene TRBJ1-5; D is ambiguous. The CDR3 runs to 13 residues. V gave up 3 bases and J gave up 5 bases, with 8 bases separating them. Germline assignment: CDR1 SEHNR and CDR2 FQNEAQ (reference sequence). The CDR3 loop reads CASSFDGDQPQHF. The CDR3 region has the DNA TGTGCCAGCAGCTTTGATGGGGATCAGCCCCAGCATTTT.

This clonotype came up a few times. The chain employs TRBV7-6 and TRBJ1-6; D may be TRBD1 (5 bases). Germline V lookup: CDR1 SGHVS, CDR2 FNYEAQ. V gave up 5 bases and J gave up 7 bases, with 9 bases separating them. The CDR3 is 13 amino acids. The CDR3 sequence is CASSHEGNSPLHF. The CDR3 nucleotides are TGTGCCAGCAGCCACGAGGGGAATTCACCCCTCCACTTT.

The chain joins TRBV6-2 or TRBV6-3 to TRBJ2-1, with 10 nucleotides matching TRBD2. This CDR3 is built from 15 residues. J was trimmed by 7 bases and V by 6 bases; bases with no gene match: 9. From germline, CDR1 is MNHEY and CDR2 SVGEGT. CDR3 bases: TGTGCCAGCAGCCGCAGCGGGAGGGCCCAGAATGAGCAGTTCTTC. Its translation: CASSRSGRAQNEQFF.

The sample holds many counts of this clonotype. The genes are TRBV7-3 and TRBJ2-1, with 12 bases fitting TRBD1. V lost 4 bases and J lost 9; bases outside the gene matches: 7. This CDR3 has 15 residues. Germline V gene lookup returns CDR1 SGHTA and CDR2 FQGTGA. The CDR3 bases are TGTGCCAGCAGCTCCCCGGGACAGGGGGCAGGTGAGCAGTTCTTC. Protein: CASSSPGQGAGEQFF. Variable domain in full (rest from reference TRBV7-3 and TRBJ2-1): GAGVSQTPSNKVTEKGKYVELRCDPISGHTALYWYRQSLGQGPEFLIYFQGTGAADDSGLPNDRFFAVRPEGSVSTLKIQRTERGDSAVYLCASSSPGQGAGEQFFGPGTRLTVL.

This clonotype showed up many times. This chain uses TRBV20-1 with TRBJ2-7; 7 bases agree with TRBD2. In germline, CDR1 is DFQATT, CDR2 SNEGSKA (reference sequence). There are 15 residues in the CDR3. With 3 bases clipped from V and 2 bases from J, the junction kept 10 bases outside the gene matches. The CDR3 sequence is CSARPRWEGTYEQYF. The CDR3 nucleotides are TGCAGTGCTAGGCCTAGGTGGGAGGGGACCTACGAGCAGTACTTC.

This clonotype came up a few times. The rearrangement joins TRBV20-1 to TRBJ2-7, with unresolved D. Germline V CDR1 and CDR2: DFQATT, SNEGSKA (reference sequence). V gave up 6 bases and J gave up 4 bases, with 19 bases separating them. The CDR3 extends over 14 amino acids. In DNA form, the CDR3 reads TGCAGTGCCACCGGAACCCCCCTCTTTTACGAGCAGTACTTC. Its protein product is CSATGTPLFYEQYF.

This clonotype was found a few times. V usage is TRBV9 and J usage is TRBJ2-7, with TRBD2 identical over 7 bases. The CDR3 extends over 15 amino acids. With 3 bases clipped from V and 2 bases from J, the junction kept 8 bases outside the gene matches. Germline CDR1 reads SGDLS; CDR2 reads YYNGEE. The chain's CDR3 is CASSALGTSAYEQYF. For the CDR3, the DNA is TGTGCCAGCAGCGCCCTCGGTACTAGCGCCTACGAGCAGTACTTC.